The 20 T cell receptor beta chains below all came from one sample that was sequenced in a study of blood T cells in healthy people across ages. A second PCR, run for 7 to 11 cycles, used a sample-barcoded 5' primer plus a J-beta primer mix. TCRdb ran MiXCR on the 5' RACE reads and lists one entry per CDR3 protein. This table holds about 830,000 distinct CDR3 sequences, approximately 67% found once. Material for sequencing was blood. Receptor source: a man aged 25-45 years in good health.

CDR3 in DNA: TGTGCCAGCAGTTTTTGGGTTGGGTCCGGCGAGCAGTACTTC. It specifies CASSFWVGSGEQYF. This chain uses TRBV28 with TRBJ2-7; D is uncertain. Per the germline V gene, CDR1 is MDHEN and CDR2 is SYDVKM. This CDR3 is 14 amino acids long. V lost 3 bases, J lost 6 bases, and 15 bases lay in between.

On this clonotype: At one boundary the junction diverges from the germline segment, which might be a read error. The chain is built from TRBV6-6 and TRBJ2-5; 7 bases map to TRBD1. The CDR3 runs 13 residues. CDR1 MNHNY and CDR2 SVGAGI come from the germline V gene (reference sequence). The chain's CDR3 is CANSRQGSETQYF. The CDR3 nucleotides read TGTGCCAACAGTCGACAGGGATCAGAGACCCAGTACTTC.

The J gene is TRBJ2-5, the V gene TRBV7-9; D call uncertain. The CDR3 has 16 amino acids. The germline gives CDR1 SEHNR, CDR2 FQNEAQ (reference sequence). The V end was cut by 0 bases, the J end by 0 bases, with 11 bases between. The CDR3 reads CASSLAYRSDQETQYF. The CDR3 region has the DNA TGTGCCAGCAGCTTAGCGTACCGATCCGACCAAGAGACCCAGTACTTC.

This clonotype was seen just once. The V gene is TRBV7-9, the J gene TRBJ2-1; a possible D gene is TRBD1 (6 bases). The V end lost 5 bases, the J end lost 0 bases, and 14 bases lay between the germline ends. Per the germline V gene, CDR1 is SEHNR and CDR2 is FQNEAQ (reference sequence). This CDR3 has 16 amino acids. The CDR3 loop reads CASSGAGTHSYNEQFF. For the CDR3, the DNA is TGTGCCAGCAGCGGAGCCGGGACACACTCCTACAATGAGCAGTTCTTC.

CDR3 sequence: CSVEVTGTGNYGYTF. Here the CDR3 DNA reads TGCAGCGTTGAAGTCACCGGGACAGGGAACTATGGCTACACCTTC. This chain connects TRBV29-1 to TRBJ1-2; 9 nucleotides agree with TRBD1. CDR1 and CDR2 from the germline V gene are SQVTM and ANQGSEA. V dropped 1 base and J dropped 2; count of bases not matched to a gene: 5. The CDR3 is made up of 15 amino acids. The full variable domain, its missing parts supplied by reference TRBV29-1 and TRBJ1-2, is SAVISQKPSRDICQRGTSLTIQCQVDSQVTMMFWYRQQPGQSLTLIATANQGSEATYESGFVIDKFPISRPNLTFSTLTVSNMSPEDSSIYLCSVEVTGTGNYGYTFGSGTRLTVV.

In its sample, this clonotype was seen a few times. The chain recombines TRBV29-1 with TRBJ1-2, with D unresolved. This CDR3 comprises 10 residues. V lost 3 bases, J lost 3 bases, and 2 bases lay in between. Per germline, CDR1 SQVTM and CDR2 ANQGSEA. The CDR3, as DNA: TGCAGCGTTGAGTACTATGGCTACACCTTC. Amino acid sequence: CSVEYYGYTF.

The V gene is TRBV10-2, the J gene TRBJ1-2, with D tentatively TRBD1 (5 bases). This CDR3 is built from 15 residues. With 6 bases removed from V and 4 bases from J, the gap between germline ends came to 18 bases. Germline V gene sequence: CDR1 WSHSY, CDR2 SAAADI. CDR3: CASRGRESLGYGYTF. The CDR3 DNA follows: TGCGCCAGCAGGGGGCGGGAATCGCTAGGCTATGGCTACACCTTC.

The count of this clonotype is one. The DNA for the CDR3 is TGTGCCAGCAGTCCGACTTCCCCGGAGGCACATGGCTACACCTTC. Translating it yields CASSPTSPEAHGYTF. The chain combines TRBV28 with TRBJ1-2; D call uncertain. The CDR3 runs to 15 residues. Trimming stripped 5 bases from V and 6 bases from J, with 19 bases between. CDR1 MDHEN and CDR2 SYDVKM come from the germline V gene.

Of note for this clonotype: Mismatch with germline at one junction end may stem from a read error. For the CDR3, the DNA is TGTGCCAGTTACGAGCGGGCCGTCGAGACCCGGTACTTC. It is translated as CASYERAVETRYF. The chain links TRBV6-5 to TRBJ2-5, with D possibly being TRBD2 (6 bases). Germline V gene lookup returns CDR1 MNHEY and CDR2 SVGAGI. The CDR3 runs to 13 residues.

Comments on this clonotype: Sequence at one end of the junction differs from germline and may be a read error. The V call is TRBV25-1, the J call TRBJ1-2; tentative D call: TRBD1 (5 bases). This CDR3 comprises 13 residues. Per germline, CDR1 MGHDK and CDR2 SYGVNS. The CDR3 nucleotides are TGTGCCAGCAGTTCCGGGGGAGGGCATGGCTACACCTTT. Its translation: CASSSGGGHGYTF.

The CDR3 here is CASSGGTSRGYEQYF. The CDR3 DNA is TGTGCCAGCAGCGGCGGTACTAGCAGGGGTTACGAGCAGTACTTC. The chain is built from TRBV2 and TRBJ2-5; D tentatively reads TRBD1 or TRBD2 (6 bases each). The end of the DNA is better explained by TRBJ2-7, so the J call may be wrong. Per germline, CDR1 SNHLY and CDR2 FYNNEI. The CDR3 is 15 residues long.

The chain carries TRBV12-3 or TRBV12-4 and TRBJ2-1, with D maybe TRBD1 (5 bases). This CDR3 has 15 amino acids. The V and J ends lost 7 bases and 0 bases respectively, with 13 bases between them. CDR3 nucleotide sequence: TGTGCCAGCACCCTCGACAGACCCTCCTACAATGAGCAGTTCTTC. Residues: CASTLDRPSYNEQFF.

The chain is built from TRBV12-3 or TRBV12-4 and TRBJ2-3, with 8 bases fitting TRBD1. CDR3 length: 15 residues. V dropped 6 bases and J dropped 3; count of bases not matched to a gene: 8. Written as DNA, the CDR3 is TGTGCCAGCAGGCTGAGACAGGGGTGGACAGATACGCAGTATTTT. Translation: CASRLRQGWTDTQYF.

In its sample, this clonotype was seen once. The chain recombines TRBV5-1 with TRBJ2-4; tentatively, D is TRBD1 (6 bases). Between the trimmed V and J ends, which lost 1 base and 13 bases, there was a span of 18 bases. Germline lookup yields CDR1 SGHRS and CDR2 YFSETQ. This CDR3 comprises 14 residues. This CDR3 reads CASSLLDRIREQYF. The CDR3 nucleotides read TGCGCCAGCAGCTTGCTGGACAGAATACGAGAGCAGTACTTC.

V is TRBV9 and J is TRBJ1-5, with D possibly matching TRBD1 (5 bases). The CDR3 has 15 amino acids. CDR1 and CDR2 (germline): SGDLS, YYNGEE. Trimming stripped 3 bases from V and 3 bases from J, with 13 bases between. For the CDR3, the DNA is TGTGCCAGCAGCGAAGCCGGGACCCCCAATCAGCCCCAGCATTTT. It specifies CASSEAGTPNQPQHF.

The rearrangement uses TRBV4-1 and TRBJ2-4; D is unresolved. Germline V gene lookup returns CDR1 MGHRA and CDR2 YSYEKL. This CDR3 contains 13 residues. V gave up 0 bases and J gave up 13 bases, with 13 bases separating them. This chain's CDR3 is CASSQETFTEQYF. The CDR3 coding sequence is TGCGCCAGCAGCCAAGAAACCTTTACAGAGCAGTACTTC.

The genes are TRBV4-2 and TRBJ1-4; D is undetermined. Trimming pared 0 bases from V and 7 bases from J, leaving 15 bases between. Germline-derived CDR1 and CDR2 are LGHNA and YNFKEQ. This CDR3 contains 16 residues. The CDR3 DNA reads TGTGCCAGCAGCCAAGATATTGGTGTGTTGGGTGAAAAACTGTTTTTT. It translates to CASSQDIGVLGEKLFF.

This clonotype occurred many times. The V and J genes are TRBV6-5 and TRBJ2-5; D gene unclear. The V end lost 3 bases, the J end lost 5 bases, and 4 bases lay between the germline ends. Germline values: CDR1 MNHEY, CDR2 SVGAGI. The CDR3 sequence is 11 residues long. CDR3 protein: CASSYLETQYF. The CDR3, as DNA: TGTGCCAGCAGTTATCTCGAGACCCAGTACTTC.

This clonotype was recorded once. The genes are TRBV11-3 and TRBJ2-1; 9 bases map to TRBD1. From germline, CDR1 is SGHNT and CDR2 YENEEA. The CDR3 contains 16 residues. J lost 10 bases, V lost 6 bases, and 16 bases had no gene match. CDR3 sequence: CASSYTAGTGTLEQFF. The CDR3 DNA sequence: TGTGCCAGCAGTTATACCGCCGGGACAGGGACCTTAGAGCAGTTCTTC.

The V and J genes are TRBV7-9 and TRBJ2-5; 8 bases agree with TRBD1. Germline CDR1 is SEHNR and CDR2 is FQNEAQ (reference sequence). J gave up 5 bases and V 5 bases, and 10 bases lay outside the gene matches. The CDR3 covers 15 residues. CDR3 in DNA: TGTGCCAGCAGCCGCGGACAGGGTTTGGGGGAGACCCAGTACTTC. Translating it yields CASSRGQGLGETQYF.